This is a list of T cell receptor beta chains from one sample in a study of tumor and adjacent non-tumor tissue in lung cancer. TCRdb used MiXCR to reprocess the multiplex PCR reads, holding one entry per CDR3 protein. The sample yields fewer than 100,000 distinct CDR3 sequences, around 77% seen once. The sequencing sample was made of lung tumor tissue. The receptors derive from a woman aged 35 to 49 with non-small cell lung cancer. CDR3s include the opening cysteine and the closing phenylalanine or tryptophan. D genes are given only for firm matches. The size entry is marked missing in some rows and otherwise reads once, few, many or a size class.

>TRBJ2-1|TRBV29-1|.|.
TGCAGCGTTGTGAGGGACGGCGGGAAGCAGTTCTTC
CSVVRDGGKQFF
>TRBJ2-2|TRBV29-1|many|TRBD2
TGCAGCGTTAAGCGGGAGGGTAGAACCGGGGAGCTGTTTTTT
CSVKREGRTGELFF
>TRBJ2-1|TRBV20-1|.|TRBD1
TGCAGTGCCGCCGGGACAGGGTTGGGTAATGAGCGGTTCTTC
CSAAGTGLGNERFF
>TRBJ2-3|TRBV20-1|few|TRBD2
TGCAGTGTCCGAAGTGCGGGGGGCCGATCAGATACGCAGTATTTT
CSVRSAGGRSDTQYF
>TRBJ1-5|TRBV6-2/TRBV6-3|.|.
TGTGCCAGCAGTTCCCGACAGGCTAGCAATCAGCCCCAGCATTTT
CASSSRQASNQPQHF
>TRBJ2-7|TRBV5-5|.|TRBD2
TGTACCAGCAACTTCCTTTCGGGGGGTAGCGACGAGCAGTACTTC
CTSNFLSGGSDEQYF
>TRBJ1-4|TRBV11-2|.|.
TGTGCCGGCAACTCCCAGAGGTGGGAACTGTTTTTT
CAGNSQRWELFF
>TRBJ2-1|TRBV5-1|.|TRBD2
TGCGCCAACAGCCCCAGGACCAGCGGGGGTGGCTACAATGAGCAGTTCTTC
CANSPRTSGGGYNEQFF
>TRBJ2-5|TRBV11-2|.|.
TGTGCCAGCAGCTTATTCTCCGGTATCCGAGAGACCCAGTACTTC
CASSLFSGIRETQYF
>TRBJ2-1|TRBV5-1|.|TRBD2
TGCGCCAGCAGCGCAACTAGCGGGGCCTACAATGAGCAGTTCTTC
CASSATSGAYNEQFF
>TRBJ1-5|TRBV10-3|.|.
TGTGCCATCGGTGAGGGACAATATCATCCCCAGCAATTT
CAIGEGQYHPQQF
>TRBJ2-5|TRBV6-5|.|TRBD2
TGTGCCAGCAGTTACCTAGCGGGGCGAGAGGCCCAGTACTTC
CASSYLAGREAQYF
>TRBJ2-3|TRBV14|.|.
TGTGCCAGCATGTCGGGGGAGTCAGATACGCAGTATTTT
CASMSGESDTQYF
>TRBJ2-2|TRBV2|.|TRBD1
TGTGCCACCCGGACAGGGGGCAAGACCGGGGAGCTGTTTTTT
CATRTGGKTGELFF
>TRBJ2-7|TRBV7-9|once|.
TGTGACAGCAGCCTAGACTCGTCCCCTAACGAGCAGTATTTC
CDSSLDSSPNEQYF
>TRBJ2-5|TRBV5-6|.|TRBD2
TGTGTCAGCAGCCGACTAGCGGGGGCGTCGGGATCAGAGTCCCAGTACTTC
CVSSRLAGASGSESQYF
>TRBJ2-1|TRBV20-1|.|TRBD2
TGCAGTGCTAGACTAGCGGGAGAGCCTGAGCAGTTCTTC
CSARLAGEPEQFF
>TRBJ2-7|TRBV6-5|.|.
TGTGTCAGCAGTCGGGACTTCTCCTACGAGCAGTACTTC
CVSSRDFSYEQYF
>TRBJ2-7|TRBV28|.|.
TGTTCCAACAGCAGACCGGGCTTTGATAGAGAGCAGTACTTC
CSNSRPGFDREQYF
>TRBJ2-1|TRBV14|.|.
TGTGCCAGCAACACAAGGGGCCGGGTCTGTGAGCAGTTCTTC
CASNTRGRVCEQFF
>TRBJ1-2|TRBV10-3|.|TRBD1
TGTGCCATCAGTCCCGGGACAGACTATGGCTACACCTTC
CAISPGTDYGYTF
>TRBJ1-1|TRBV6-1|once|TRBD1
TGTGCCAGCAAGCGGGACAGGGATATGAACACTGAAGCTATCTTT
CASKRDRDMNTEAIF
>TRBJ2-3|TRBV6-2/TRBV6-3|.|.
TGTGCCAGCACAGATAGGGCTCGGAACGGCGACACGCAGTATTTT
CASTDRARNGDTQYF
>TRBJ1-6|TRBV12-3/TRBV12-4|many|TRBD1
TGTGCCAGCAGGCCGGGACAGACTAATTCACCCCTCCACTTT
CASRPGQTNSPLHF
>TRBJ2-1|TRBV6-6|.|TRBD2
TGTGCCTGCGGGGGGAGGGGGAGCTACAATGAGCAGTTCTTC
CACGGRGSYNEQFF
>TRBJ2-3|TRBV7-9|.|TRBD2
TGTGCCAGCAGCTCCCGGGGGGGCTACACAGATACGCAGTATTTT
CASSSRGGYTDTQYF
>TRBJ1-2|TRBV4-1|.|TRBD1
TGTGCCAGCAGCCAAGCTGTAACAGGGGGGCCGTATGGCTACACCTTC
CASSQAVTGGPYGYTF
>TRBJ1-6|TRBV5-4|many|TRBD1
TGTGCCAGCAGACCCGGGACAGGGGATTCACCCCTCCACTTT
CASRPGTGDSPLHF
>TRBJ1-5|TRBV6-5|.|.
TGTGCCAGCAGTCTCGGGTCATTTAGCGATCAGCCCCAGCATTTT
CASSLGSFSDQPQHF
>TRBJ2-5|TRBV5-6|few|.
TGTGCCAGCACCTGGAAGACTAGGGGGCAGGAGATCCAGTACTTC
CASTWKTRGQEIQYF
>TRBJ2-3|TRBV6-2/TRBV6-3|.|.
TGTGCCAGCAGAGATAGGACTCGGAGTGGCGATACGCAATATTTT
CASRDRTRSGDTQYF
>TRBJ2-7|TRBV11-1|.|TRBD2
TGTGCCAGCAGCATCGAGACTAGCACGTTATTCTACGAGCAGTACTTC
CASSIETSTLFYEQYF
>TRBJ2-7|TRBV6-5|once|.
TGTGCCAGCATAGACAGACGTTGGGACGAGCAGTATTTC
CASIDRRWDEQYF
>TRBJ2-3|TRBV7-2|.|TRBD2
TGTGTCATGGGACTAGCGAGCACAGATACGCAGTATTTT
CVMGLASTDTQYF
>TRBJ2-1|TRBV11-1|.|.
TGCGCCAGCAGCTTAAATAATGAGCAGTTCTTC
CASSLNNEQFF
>TRBJ1-1|TRBV28|once|.
TGTGTCAGCAGTTTAGAGGCGGGGCGAGCTTTCTTT
CVSSLEAGRAFF
>TRBJ2-1|TRBV5-1|.|TRBD2
TGCGCCAGCAGCTTAAGTGGCGGGACTAACATTTACAATGAGCAGTTCTTC
CASSLSGGTNIYNEQFF
>TRBJ1-2|TRBV7-9|once|TRBD1
TGTGTCAGCTCCCCCCGGACAGGGGTGAACTATGGCTACGCCTTC
CVSSPRTGVNYGYAF
>TRBJ1-1|TRBV6-5|.|.
TGTACCAGCAGTCACCGGCAGATTTCGACTGAAGCTTTCTTT
CTSSHRQISTEAFF
>TRBJ2-2|TRBV5-1|once|.
TGCGCCAGCAGCATGGAGGTACCATGGTACACCGGGGAGCTATTTTTT
CASSMEVPWYTGELFF
>TRBJ2-3|TRBV6-6|.|.
TGTGCCAGCAGTCCGTGGGGGGCCGCTACAGATACGCAGTATTTT
CASSPWGAATDTQYF
>TRBJ2-7|TRBV12-3/TRBV12-4|.|.
TGTGCCAGCAGCGGGATTTCTTACGAGCAGTACTTC
CASSGISYEQYF
>TRBJ2-1|TRBV11-2|.|.
TGTGCCAACAGCAAGACACTAGCTACACTGTACAATGAGCAGTCCTTC
CANSKTLATLYNEQSF
>TRBJ1-2|TRBV5-5|.|.
TGTGCCAGCAGCTTGGAGTCGGAGAAGGCCCGCGGCTACACCTTC
CASSLESEKARGYTF
>TRBJ2-7|TRBV29-1|.|TRBD1
TGCAGCGTTGACGGGACAGGGTCTCCTAGCTGCGAGCAGTACTTC
CSVDGTGSPSCEQYF
>TRBJ2-1|TRBV11-3|.|TRBD2
TGTGCCAGCAGCATCCAGGGCGTAGCGGGGTACAATGAGCAATTCTTC
CASSIQGVAGYNEQFF
>TRBJ2-7|TRBV4-2|.|TRBD2
TGTGCCGACAGCCAAGATTATGCTAGCGGGGGGGCTACCTGCGAGCAGTACTTC
CADSQDYASGGATCEQYF
>TRBJ2-1|TRBV7-9|few|TRBD1
TGTGCCAGCAACGCCAGGACAGGGGTCAACAATGAGCAGTTCTTC
CASNARTGVNNEQFF
>TRBJ1-3|TRBV11-2|.|.
TGTGCCAGCAGCCTTCGGGGGAATGAGGCAACCACCATATATTTT
CASSLRGNEATTIYF
>TRBJ1-6|TRBV5-6|many|TRBD1
TGTGCCAGCAGTCCGACAGGGGGTTCACCCCTCCACTTT
CASSPTGGSPLHF
>TRBJ2-3|TRBV6-5|.|TRBD2
TGTGTCAGCAGTTACTCTTCCCCGGGGGGGAAAGATACGCAGTATTTT
CVSSYSSPGGKDTQYF
>TRBJ2-7|TRBV2|.|TRBD1
TGTGCCAGTAGTGAATTTGATGTGATCGACAGGGACTACGAGCAGTACTTC
CASSEFDVIDRDYEQYF
>TRBJ2-3|TRBV6-2/TRBV6-3|.|TRBD2
TGTGCCAGCAGTTCGGCAGGGACTAGCGGAACAGATACGCAGTATTTT
CASSSAGTSGTDTQYF
>TRBJ2-2|TRBV6-1|.|.
TGTGCCAGCAGTCCATCCCAGGCCCACACCGAGGAGCTGTTTTTT
CASSPSQAHTEELFF
>TRBJ1-3|TRBV11-2|.|.
TGTGCCAGCTCGACACCTTCAATTCATTTT
CASSTPSIHF